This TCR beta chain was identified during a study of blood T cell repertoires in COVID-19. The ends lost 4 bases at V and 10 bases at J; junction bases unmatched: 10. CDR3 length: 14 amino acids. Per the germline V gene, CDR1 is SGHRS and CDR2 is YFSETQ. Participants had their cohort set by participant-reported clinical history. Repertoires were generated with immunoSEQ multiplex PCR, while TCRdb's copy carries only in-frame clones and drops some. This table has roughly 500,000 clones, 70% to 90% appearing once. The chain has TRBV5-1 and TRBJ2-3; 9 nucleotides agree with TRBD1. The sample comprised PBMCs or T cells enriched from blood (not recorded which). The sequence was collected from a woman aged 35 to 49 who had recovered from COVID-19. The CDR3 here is CASSPVGQGKAQYF. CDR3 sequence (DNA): TGCGCCAGCAGCCCGGTCGGACAGGGGAAAGCGCAGTATTTT. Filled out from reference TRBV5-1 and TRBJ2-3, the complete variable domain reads KAGVTQTPRYLIKTRGQQVTLSCSPISGHRSVSWYQQTPGQGLQFLFEYFSETQRNKGNFPGRFSGRQFSNSRSEMNVSTLELGDSALYLCASSPVGQGKAQYFGPGTRLTVL.